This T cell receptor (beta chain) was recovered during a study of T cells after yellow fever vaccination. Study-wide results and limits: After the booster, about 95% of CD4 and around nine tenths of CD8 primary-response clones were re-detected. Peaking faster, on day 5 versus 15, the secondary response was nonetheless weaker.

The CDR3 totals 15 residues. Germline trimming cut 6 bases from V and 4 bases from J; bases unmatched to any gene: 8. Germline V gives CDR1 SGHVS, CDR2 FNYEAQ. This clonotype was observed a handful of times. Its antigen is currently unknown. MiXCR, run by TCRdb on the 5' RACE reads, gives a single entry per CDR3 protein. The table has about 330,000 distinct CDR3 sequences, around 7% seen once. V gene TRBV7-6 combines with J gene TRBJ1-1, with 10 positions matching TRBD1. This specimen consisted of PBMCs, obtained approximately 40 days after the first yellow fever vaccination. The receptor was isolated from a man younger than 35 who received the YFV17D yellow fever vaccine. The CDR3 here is CASRPTRDRGTEAFF. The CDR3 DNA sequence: TGTGCCAGCAGACCAACCAGGGACAGGGGCACTGAAGCTTTCTTT.